A selection of T cell receptor beta chains follows, all from one sample in a study of T cells in Graves' hyperthyroidism and ophthalmopathy. TCRdb re-called the multiplex PCR reads with MiXCR, one entry per CDR3 protein. Here the sample spans fewer than 650,000 distinct CDR3 sequences, around 13% being singletons. The specimen sequenced was blood. These receptors were obtained from a woman aged 35 to 49 with Graves' hyperthyroidism. CDR3s include the opening cysteine and the closing phenylalanine or tryptophan. Fields, in order: J gene, D gene, clone size, CDR3 length, V gene, CDR3 protein, CDR3 DNA. The D gene is left open where the match is weak. Clone size, where shown, is once, few, many, or a class for clones that have expanded.

j_call: TRBJ2-2; d_call: -; clone_size: many; cdr3_length: 17; v_call: TRBV7-3; cdr3_aa: CASSLSRDKPNTGELFF; cdr3_nt: TGTGCCAGCAGCTTATCCCGCGACAAACCGAACACCGGGGAGCTGTTTTTT
j_call: TRBJ1-6; d_call: TRBD1; clone_size: -; cdr3_length: 15; v_call: TRBV28; cdr3_aa: CTSTPGQGIGSPLHF; cdr3_nt: TGTACCAGCACCCCGGGACAGGGTATAGGTTCACCCCTCCACTTT
j_call: TRBJ2-2; d_call: TRBD2; clone_size: many; cdr3_length: 17; v_call: TRBV20-1; cdr3_aa: CSARDGGSGSVTGELFF; cdr3_nt: TGCAGTGCTAGAGACGGGGGTAGCGGGAGTGTCACCGGGGAGCTGTTTTTT
j_call: TRBJ2-5; d_call: -; clone_size: -; cdr3_length: 14; v_call: TRBV19; cdr3_aa: CASSINRFGETQYF; cdr3_nt: TGTGCCAGTAGTATCAACCGGTTTGGGGAGACCCAGTACTTC
j_call: TRBJ2-3; d_call: TRBD1; clone_size: many; cdr3_length: 15; v_call: TRBV7-8; cdr3_aa: CASSLGARQGDTQYF; cdr3_nt: TGTGCCAGCAGCTTAGGGGCGCGACAGGGAGATACGCAGTATTTT
j_call: TRBJ2-3; d_call: TRBD2; clone_size: many; cdr3_length: 17; v_call: TRBV28; cdr3_aa: CASSQPTSGSSTDTQYF; cdr3_nt: TGTGCCAGCAGTCAACCGACTAGCGGGTCTAGCACAGATACGCAGTATTTT
j_call: TRBJ2-1; d_call: -; clone_size: -; cdr3_length: 15; v_call: TRBV7-2; cdr3_aa: CASSPDWGSYNEQFF; cdr3_nt: TGTGCCAGCAGCCCCGACTGGGGATCCTACAATGAGCAGTTCTTC
j_call: TRBJ1-1; d_call: -; clone_size: many; cdr3_length: 14; v_call: TRBV28; cdr3_aa: CASRRRGMNTEAFF; cdr3_nt: TGTGCCAGCAGGCGCAGGGGAATGAACACTGAAGCTTTCTTT
j_call: TRBJ2-1; d_call: -; clone_size: few; cdr3_length: 13; v_call: TRBV7-6; cdr3_aa: CASSLGTFNEQFF; cdr3_nt: TGTGCCAGCAGCTTAGGGACGTTTAATGAGCAGTTCTTC
j_call: TRBJ1-1; d_call: -; clone_size: -; cdr3_length: 15; v_call: TRBV20-1; cdr3_aa: CSARLVGDVSPEAFF; cdr3_nt: TGCAGTGCTAGACTTGTCGGGGACGTTAGTCCTGAAGCTTTCTTT
j_call: TRBJ2-3; d_call: TRBD2; clone_size: many; cdr3_length: 16; v_call: TRBV18; cdr3_aa: CASSPRAGGPSDTQYF; cdr3_nt: TGTGCCAGCTCACCAAGAGCGGGAGGGCCAAGTGATACGCAGTATTTT
j_call: TRBJ1-2; d_call: TRBD1; clone_size: few; cdr3_length: 13; v_call: TRBV30; cdr3_aa: CAWSDYRGNGYTF; cdr3_nt: TGTGCCTGGAGTGATTACAGGGGAAATGGCTACACCTTC
j_call: TRBJ2-5; d_call: TRBD2; clone_size: many; cdr3_length: 14; v_call: TRBV12-3/TRBV12-4; cdr3_aa: CASSPDGGQETQYF; cdr3_nt: TGTGCCAGCAGTCCCGACGGGGGGCAAGAGACCCAGTACTTC
j_call: TRBJ2-3; d_call: -; clone_size: many; cdr3_length: 17; v_call: TRBV5-6; cdr3_aa: CASSLKSVNVRTDTQYF; cdr3_nt: TGTGCCAGCAGCTTGAAGTCGGTCAACGTTCGCACAGATACGCAGTATTTT
j_call: TRBJ1-4; d_call: -; clone_size: few; cdr3_length: 19; v_call: TRBV15; cdr3_aa: CATSSRGETQRAFNEKLLF; cdr3_nt: TGTGCCACCAGCAGTAGGGGGGAGACACAACGGGCCTTTAATGAAAAACTGCTTTTT
j_call: TRBJ2-3; d_call: -; clone_size: many; cdr3_length: 15; v_call: TRBV27; cdr3_aa: CASSLSVAYTDTQYF; cdr3_nt: TGTGCCAGCAGTCTCTCCGTAGCGTATACAGATACGCAGTATTTT
j_call: TRBJ1-6; d_call: TRBD1; clone_size: -; cdr3_length: 16; v_call: TRBV20-1; cdr3_aa: CSARERDRELSSPLHF; cdr3_nt: TGCAGTGCTAGAGAACGGGACAGGGAGCTGAGTTCACCCCTCCACTTT